The clone carrying this T cell receptor (beta chain) was seen a single time. The antigen is unknown. The planned depth of sequencing spanned 1 in 200,000 to 1 in 1 million T cells. The protocol was immunoSEQ multiplex PCR, while the TCRdb copy is restricted to in-frame clones and leaves out a portion. The sample holds 76,000 or so clones, approximately 82% seen once. The data were taken from a study of cytotoxic CD8 clonotypes in ibrutinib-treated CLL. Turning to the study itself: By median around 66 months, 12 had progressed and roughly 15 stayed remitted; responses had been 2 complete and roughly 25 partial. Regarding the study as a whole: The study found baseline clonality above age-matched healthy donors, tracking circulating CD8+ T-cell counts.

This receptor was taken from a human donor with chronic lymphocytic leukemia. Sequencing was performed on PBMCs, taken after 24 months of ibrutinib treatment.

As DNA, the CDR3 is TGTGCCAGCAGCTTCGGTCCTGCCTCAGACACCATATATTTT. It yields the protein CASSFGPASDTIYF. The chain uses TRBV5-4 and TRBJ1-3; D gene ambiguous. This CDR3 contains 14 residues. Deletions cut 2 bases from V and 8 bases from J, with 14 bases between. Germline V gene lookup returns CDR1 SGHNT and CDR2 YYREEE (reference sequence).